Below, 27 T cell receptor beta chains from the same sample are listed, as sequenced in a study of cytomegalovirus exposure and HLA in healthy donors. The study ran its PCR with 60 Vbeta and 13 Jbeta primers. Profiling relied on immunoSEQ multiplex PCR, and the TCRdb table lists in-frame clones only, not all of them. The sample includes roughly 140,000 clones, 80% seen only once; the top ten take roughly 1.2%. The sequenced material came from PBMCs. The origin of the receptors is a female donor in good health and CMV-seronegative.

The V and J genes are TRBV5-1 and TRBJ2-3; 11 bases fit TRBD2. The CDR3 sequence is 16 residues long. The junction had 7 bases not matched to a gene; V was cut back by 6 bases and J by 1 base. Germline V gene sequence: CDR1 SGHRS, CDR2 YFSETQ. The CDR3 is CASKRTSGLGTDTQYF. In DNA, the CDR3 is TGCGCCAGCAAACGGACTAGCGGGCTCGGCACAGATACGCAGTATTTT. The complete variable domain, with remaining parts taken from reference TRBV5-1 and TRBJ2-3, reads KAGVTQTPRYLIKTRGQQVTLSCSPISGHRSVSWYQQTPGQGLQFLFEYFSETQRNKGNFPGRFSGRQFSNSRSEMNVSTLELGDSALYLCASKRTSGLGTDTQYFGPGTRLTVL.

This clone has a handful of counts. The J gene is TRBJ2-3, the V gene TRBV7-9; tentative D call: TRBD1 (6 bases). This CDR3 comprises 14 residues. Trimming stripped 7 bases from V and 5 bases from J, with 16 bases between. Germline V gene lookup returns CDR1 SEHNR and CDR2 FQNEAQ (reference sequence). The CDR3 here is CASTQGTVKDTQYF. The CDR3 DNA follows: TGTGCCAGCACCCAGGGGACGGTCAAAGATACGCAGTATTTT. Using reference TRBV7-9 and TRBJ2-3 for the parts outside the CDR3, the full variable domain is DTGVSQNPRHKITKRGQNVTFRCDPISEHNRLYWYRQTLGQGPEFLTYFQNEAQLEKSRLLSDRFSAERPKGSFSTLEIQRTEQGDSAMYLCASTQGTVKDTQYFGPGTRLTVL.

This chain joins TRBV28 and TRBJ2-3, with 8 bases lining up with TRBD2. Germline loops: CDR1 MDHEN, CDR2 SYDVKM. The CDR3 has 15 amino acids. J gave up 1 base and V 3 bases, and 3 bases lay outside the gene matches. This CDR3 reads CASSFKAGGTDTQYF. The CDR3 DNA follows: TGTGCCAGCAGTTTTAAAGCGGGAGGCACAGATACGCAGTATTTT.

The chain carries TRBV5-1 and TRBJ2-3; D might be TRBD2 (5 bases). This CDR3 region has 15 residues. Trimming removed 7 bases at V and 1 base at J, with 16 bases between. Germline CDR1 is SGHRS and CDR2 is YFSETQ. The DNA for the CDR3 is TGCGCCAGCCGCAGGAGAGGAGGAGGCACAGATACGCAGTATTTT. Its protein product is CASRRRGGGTDTQYF.

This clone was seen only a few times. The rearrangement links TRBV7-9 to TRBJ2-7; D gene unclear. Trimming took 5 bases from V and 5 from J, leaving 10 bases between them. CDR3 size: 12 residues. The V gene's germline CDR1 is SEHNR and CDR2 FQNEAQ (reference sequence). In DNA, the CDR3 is TGTGCCAGCAGCCTGAGTACGCACGAGCAGTACTTC. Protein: CASSLSTHEQYF.

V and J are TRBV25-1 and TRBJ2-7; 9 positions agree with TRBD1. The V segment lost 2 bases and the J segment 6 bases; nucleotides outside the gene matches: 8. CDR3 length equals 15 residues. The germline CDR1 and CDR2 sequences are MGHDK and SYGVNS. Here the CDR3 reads CASSETRDRAGEQYF. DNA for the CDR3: TGTGCCAGCAGTGAAACCCGGGACAGGGCGGGCGAGCAGTACTTC.

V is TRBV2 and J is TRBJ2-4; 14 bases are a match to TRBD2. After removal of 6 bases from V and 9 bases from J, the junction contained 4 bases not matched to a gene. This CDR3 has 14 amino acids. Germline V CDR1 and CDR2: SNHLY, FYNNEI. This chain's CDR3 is CASRGLAGVRIQYF. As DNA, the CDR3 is TGTGCCAGCAGGGGACTAGCGGGAGTGCGCATTCAGTACTTC.

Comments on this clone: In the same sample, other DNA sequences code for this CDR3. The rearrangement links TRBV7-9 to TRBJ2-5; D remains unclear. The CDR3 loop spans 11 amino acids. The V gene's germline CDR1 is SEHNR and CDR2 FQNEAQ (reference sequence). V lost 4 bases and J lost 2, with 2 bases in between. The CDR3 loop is CASSSQETQYF. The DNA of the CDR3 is TGTGCCAGCAGCTCACAAGAGACCCAGTACTTC.

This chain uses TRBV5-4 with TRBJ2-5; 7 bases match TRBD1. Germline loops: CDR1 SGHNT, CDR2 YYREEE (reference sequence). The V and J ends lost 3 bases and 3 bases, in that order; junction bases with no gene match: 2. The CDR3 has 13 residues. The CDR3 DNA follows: TGTGCCAGCAGCTCGACAGGGAAAGAGACCCAGTACTTC. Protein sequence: CASSSTGKETQYF.

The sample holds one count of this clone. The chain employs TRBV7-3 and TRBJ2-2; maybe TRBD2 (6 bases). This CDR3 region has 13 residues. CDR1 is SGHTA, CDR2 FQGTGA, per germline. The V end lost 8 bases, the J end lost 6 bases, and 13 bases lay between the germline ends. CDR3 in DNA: TGTGCCAGCTCGACTAGTGTGGCCGGGGAGCTGTTTTTT. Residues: CASSTSVAGELFF.

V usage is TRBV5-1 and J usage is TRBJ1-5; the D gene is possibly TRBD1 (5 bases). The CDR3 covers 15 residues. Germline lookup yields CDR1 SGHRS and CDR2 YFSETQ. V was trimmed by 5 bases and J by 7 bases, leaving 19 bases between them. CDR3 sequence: CASSPGLSDLQPQHF. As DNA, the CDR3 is TGCGCCAGCAGTCCGGGACTCTCGGACCTACAGCCCCAGCATTTT. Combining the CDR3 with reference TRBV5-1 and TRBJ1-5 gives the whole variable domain KAGVTQTPRYLIKTRGQQVTLSCSPISGHRSVSWYQQTPGQGLQFLFEYFSETQRNKGNFPGRFSGRQFSNSRSEMNVSTLELGDSALYLCASSPGLSDLQPQHFGDGTRLSIL.

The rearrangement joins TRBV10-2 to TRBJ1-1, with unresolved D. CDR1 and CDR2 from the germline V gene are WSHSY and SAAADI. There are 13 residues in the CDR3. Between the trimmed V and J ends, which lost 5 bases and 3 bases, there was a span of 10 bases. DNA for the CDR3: TGCGCCAGCAGTAGCGGGATCTACACTGAAGCTTTCTTT. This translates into CASSSGIYTEAFF.

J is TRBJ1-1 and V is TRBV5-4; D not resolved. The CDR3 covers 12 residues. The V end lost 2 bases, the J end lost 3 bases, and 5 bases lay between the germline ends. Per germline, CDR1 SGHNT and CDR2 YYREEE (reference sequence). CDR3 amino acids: CASSFSDTEAFF. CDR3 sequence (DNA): TGTGCCAGCAGCTTCTCGGACACTGAAGCTTTCTTT.

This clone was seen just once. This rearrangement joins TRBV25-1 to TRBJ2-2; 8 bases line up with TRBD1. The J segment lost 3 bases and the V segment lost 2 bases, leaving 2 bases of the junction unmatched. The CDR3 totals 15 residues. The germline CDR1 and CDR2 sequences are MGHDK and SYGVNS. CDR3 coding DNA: TGTGCCAGCAGTGAACCGGACAGGGACACCGGGGAGCTGTTTTTT. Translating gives CASSEPDRDTGELFF.

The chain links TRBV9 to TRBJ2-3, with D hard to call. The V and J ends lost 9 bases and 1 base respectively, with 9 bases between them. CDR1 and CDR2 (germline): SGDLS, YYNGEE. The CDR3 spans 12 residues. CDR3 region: CATAARTDTQYF. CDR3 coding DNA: TGTGCCACCGCGGCGCGCACAGATACGCAGTATTTT.

The CDR3 region is CASTLTGGNTEAFF. CDR3 bases: TGTGCCAGCACCCTGACAGGGGGGAACACTGAAGCTTTCTTT. The chain carries TRBV27 and TRBJ1-1; TRBD1 matches at 9 bases. This CDR3 has 14 amino acids. Germline CDR1 is MNHEY and CDR2 is SMNVEV (reference sequence). With 7 bases clipped from V and 1 base from J, the junction kept 4 bases outside the gene matches.

The CDR3 here is CAWRASGIDEQYF. The CDR3 nucleotides read TGTGCCTGGAGGGCTAGCGGGATCGACGAGCAGTACTTC. The genes are TRBV30 and TRBJ2-7; 9 nucleotides agree with TRBD2. The CDR3 is 13 residues long. V lost 3 bases and J lost 5; bases outside the gene matches: 5. Per the germline V gene, CDR1 is GTSNPN and CDR2 is SVGIG (reference sequence).

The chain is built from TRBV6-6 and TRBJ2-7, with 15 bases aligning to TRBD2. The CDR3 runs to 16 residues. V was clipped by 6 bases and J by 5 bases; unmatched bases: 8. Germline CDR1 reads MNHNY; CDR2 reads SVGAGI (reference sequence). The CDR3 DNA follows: TGTGCCAGCAGCCAGGGACTAGCGGGAGGTTTGGACGAGCAGTACTTC. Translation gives CASSQGLAGGLDEQYF.

DNA of the CDR3: TGCAGCGTTGTTCGAGCGGGAGTTTACAATGAGCAGTTCTTC. Translated: CSVVRAGVYNEQFF. The rearrangement joins TRBV29-1 to TRBJ2-1; 8 nucleotides match TRBD2. Germline V gene data show CDR1 as SQVTM and CDR2 as ANQGSEA. This CDR3 comprises 14 residues. V was pared by 4 bases and J by 4 bases, with 6 bases of the junction left unmatched.

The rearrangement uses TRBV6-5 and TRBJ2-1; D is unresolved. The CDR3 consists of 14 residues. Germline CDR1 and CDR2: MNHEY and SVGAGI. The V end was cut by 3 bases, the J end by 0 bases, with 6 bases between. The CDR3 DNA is TGTGCCAGCAGTTATGGCACCTCCTACAATGAGCAGTTCTTC. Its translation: CASSYGTSYNEQFF.

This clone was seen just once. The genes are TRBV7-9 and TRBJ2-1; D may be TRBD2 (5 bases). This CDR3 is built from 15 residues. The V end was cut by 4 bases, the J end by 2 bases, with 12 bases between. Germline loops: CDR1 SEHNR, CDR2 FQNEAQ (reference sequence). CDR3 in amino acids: CASSSMAGTYNEQFF. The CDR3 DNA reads TGTGCCAGCAGCTCCATGGCCGGGACCTACAATGAGCAGTTCTTC. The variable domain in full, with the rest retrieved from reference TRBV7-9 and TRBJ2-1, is DTGVSQNPRHKITKRGQNVTFRCDPISEHNRLYWYRQTLGQGPEFLTYFQNEAQLEKSRLLSDRFSAERPKGSFSTLEIQRTEQGDSAMYLCASSSMAGTYNEQFFGPGTRLTVL.

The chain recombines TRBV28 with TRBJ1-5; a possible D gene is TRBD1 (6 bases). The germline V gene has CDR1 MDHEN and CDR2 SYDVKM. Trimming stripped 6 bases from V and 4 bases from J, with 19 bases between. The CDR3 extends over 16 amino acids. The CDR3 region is CASRPPTDRPNQPQHF. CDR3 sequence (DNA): TGTGCCAGCAGACCCCCTACAGACAGGCCTAATCAGCCCCAGCATTTT.

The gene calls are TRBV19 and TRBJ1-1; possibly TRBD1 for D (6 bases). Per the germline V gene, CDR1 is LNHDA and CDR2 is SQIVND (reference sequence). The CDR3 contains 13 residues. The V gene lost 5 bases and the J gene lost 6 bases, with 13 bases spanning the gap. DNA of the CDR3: TGTGCCAGTAGTGAAGGGGGAAGGCCTGAAGCTTTCTTT. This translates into CASSEGGRPEAFF.

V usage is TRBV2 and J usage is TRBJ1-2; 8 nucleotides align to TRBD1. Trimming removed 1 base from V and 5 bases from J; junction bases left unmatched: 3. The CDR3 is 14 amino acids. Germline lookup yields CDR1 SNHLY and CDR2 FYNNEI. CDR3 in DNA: TGTGCCAGCAGTGAAGGGACAGGGATGTATGGCTACACCTTC. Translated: CASSEGTGMYGYTF.

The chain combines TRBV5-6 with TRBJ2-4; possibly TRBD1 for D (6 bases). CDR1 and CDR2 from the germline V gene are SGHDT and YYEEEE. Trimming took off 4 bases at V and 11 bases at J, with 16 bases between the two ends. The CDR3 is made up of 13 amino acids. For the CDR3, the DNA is TGTGCCAGCAGCGGGTCCGGGACACCCGTTCAGTACTTC. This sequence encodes CASSGSGTPVQYF.

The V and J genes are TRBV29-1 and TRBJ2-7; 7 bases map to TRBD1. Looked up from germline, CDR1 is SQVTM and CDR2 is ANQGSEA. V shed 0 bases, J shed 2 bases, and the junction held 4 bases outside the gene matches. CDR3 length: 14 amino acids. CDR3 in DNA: TGCAGCGTTGAAGATCGGGACAGACCCTACGAGCAGTACTTC. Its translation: CSVEDRDRPYEQYF.

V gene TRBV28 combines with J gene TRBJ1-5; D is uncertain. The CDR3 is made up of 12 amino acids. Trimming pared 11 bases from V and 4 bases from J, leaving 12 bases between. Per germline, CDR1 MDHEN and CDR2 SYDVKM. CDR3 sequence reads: CACGPRNQPQHF. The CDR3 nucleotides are TGTGCCTGCGGCCCGAGGAATCAGCCCCAGCATTTT.